Listed below are T cell receptor beta chains from one sample, sequenced in a study of blood T cell repertoires in COVID-19. Sequencing was performed with immunoSEQ multiplex PCR; in TCRdb, only in-frame clones are kept and a portion is missing. In the table there are 30,000 to 50,000 clones, 85% of which are singletons. The source material was peripheral blood. These TCRs come from a man between 60 and 75 years old with acute or convalescent COVID-19. CDR3s include the opening cysteine and the closing phenylalanine or tryptophan. Fields, in order: J gene, clone size, D gene, V gene, CDR3 protein, CDR3 DNA. The D gene is left open where the match is weak. Clone sizes are given selectively: once, few, many, or a class where the clone is expanded.

TRBJ2-3,-,TRBD2,TRBV11-2,CASSISSGGLGDTQYF,TGTGCCAGCAGCATCTCTAGCGGGGGATTAGGAGATACGCAGTATTTT
TRBJ2-1,-,-,TRBV9,CASSPLVTAGGYNEQFF,TGTGCCAGCAGCCCCTTGGTAACAGCCGGTGGGTACAATGAGCAGTTCTTC
TRBJ2-7,-,-,TRBV5-4,CASSLATDAGEQYF,TGTGCCAGCAGCTTGGCCACCGATGCAGGCGAGCAGTACTTC
TRBJ1-3,-,TRBD1,TRBV5-6,CASWTRGGNTIYF,TGTGCCAGTTGGACCAGGGGGGGAAACACCATATATTTT
TRBJ1-1,few,-,TRBV5-5,CASSFGLGTEAFF,TGTGCCAGCAGCTTTGGACTGGGAACTGAAGCTTTCTTT
TRBJ1-4,-,TRBD1,TRBV19,CASGEQGALEKLFF,TGTGCCAGTGGAGAACAGGGGGCATTGGAAAAACTGTTTTTT
TRBJ1-1,-,TRBD1,TRBV6-1,CASSEEGAGDTEAFF,TGTGCCAGCAGTGAAGAGGGGGCAGGTGACACTGAAGCTTTCTTT
TRBJ2-1,-,-,TRBV27,CASSFPMGSEQFF,TGTGCCAGCAGTTTCCCTATGGGCTCTGAGCAGTTCTTC
TRBJ2-1,few,TRBD2,TRBV30,CAWSRLAGINEQFF,TGTGCCTGGAGTCGACTAGCGGGGATCAATGAGCAGTTCTTC
TRBJ2-1,-,TRBD2,TRBV7-9,CASSVSGGASEQFF,TGTGCCAGCAGCGTTAGCGGGGGGGCCTCCGAGCAGTTCTTC
TRBJ1-5,-,TRBD1,TRBV5-6,CASSLAAGGVNQPQHF,TGTGCCAGCAGCTTGGCGGCAGGGGGAGTAAATCAGCCCCAGCATTTT
TRBJ2-7,-,-,TRBV7-2,CASSVGSGIAYEQYF,TGTGCCAGCAGCGTTGGGTCGGGAATAGCTTACGAGCAGTACTTC
TRBJ2-1,-,-,TRBV3-1/TRBV3-2,CASSQELGGEQFF,TGTGCCAGCAGCCAAGAGCTAGGAGGGGAGCAGTTCTTC
TRBJ1-2,few,-,TRBV2,CASSDRGGLLYGYTF,TGTGCCAGCAGTGACAGGGGAGGGCTCCTCTATGGCTACACCTTC
TRBJ2-1,-,-,TRBV7-8,CASSQDGLNEQFF,TGTGCCAGCAGCCAAGACGGACTCAATGAGCAGTTCTTC
TRBJ1-1,-,-,TRBV20-1,CSASPSGRGGAEAFF,TGCAGTGCTAGTCCCTCGGGTCGGGGAGGCGCTGAAGCTTTCTTT
TRBJ2-4,-,TRBD2,TRBV28,CASSPWTGTSGRAKNIQYF,TGTGCCAGCAGTCCCTGGACCGGGACTAGCGGGAGAGCCAAAAACATTCAGTACTTC
TRBJ1-5,few,-,TRBV7-2,CASSLALGGSNQPQHF,TGTGCCAGCAGCTTAGCGCTAGGCGGAAGCAATCAGCCCCAGCATTTT
TRBJ2-5,-,TRBD2,TRBV5-1,CASSLGGTLAAQETQYF,TGCGCCAGCAGCTTGGGAGGGACACTAGCGGCCCAAGAGACCCAGTACTTC
TRBJ1-1,once,-,TRBV11-1,CASSPRGVVGDTEAFF,TGTGCCAGCAGCCCCAGGGGTGTGGTGGGGGACACTGAAGCTTTCTTT
TRBJ1-1,-,TRBD1,TRBV5-6,CASSWDRSNTEAFF,TGTGCCAGCAGCTGGGACAGGTCGAACACTGAAGCTTTCTTT
TRBJ2-1,once,TRBD2,TRBV7-3,CASSLTPSLTGGRNEQFF,TGTGCCAGCAGCTTAACCCCGTCCCTAACGGGAGGACGCAATGAGCAGTTCTTC
TRBJ1-5,-,TRBD1,TRBV18,CASSPRTGAGFNQPQHF,TGTGCCAGCTCACCCCGGACAGGGGCGGGCTTTAATCAGCCCCAGCATTTT
TRBJ2-7,few,-,TRBV28,CAISSLSYEQYF,TGTGCCATCTCCTCTCTCTCCTACGAGCAGTACTTC
TRBJ1-4,-,-,TRBV5-1,CASSFNRVGTNEKLFF,TGCGCCAGCAGCTTCAACAGGGTAGGGACTAATGAAAAACTGTTTTTT
TRBJ2-7,-,TRBD1,TRBV5-1,CASSLGDSGTGRVDF,TGCGCCAGCAGCTTGGGGGACAGCGGAACCGGCCGAGTTGACTTC
TRBJ1-1,-,-,TRBV6-6,CASRVAYTEAFF,TGTGCCAGCAGGGTCGCGTACACTGAAGCTTTCTTT
TRBJ2-7,-,-,TRBV10-3,CAISVFANTYEQYF,TGTGCCATCAGTGTTTTTGCCAACACCTACGAGCAGTACTTC
TRBJ2-2,-,TRBD1,TRBV6-5,CASRAGGANGELFF,TGTGCCAGCAGGGCAGGGGGCGCGAACGGGGAGCTGTTTTTT
TRBJ1-2,-,-,TRBV5-1,CASSLGTGFQGGYTF,TGCGCCAGCAGCTTGGGTACAGGGTTCCAGGGTGGCTACACCTTC
TRBJ1-3,few,-,TRBV14,CASSQDSRVSGNTIYF,TGTGCCAGCAGCCAAGATTCGAGGGTTTCTGGAAACACCATATATTTT